Listed here are 22 T cell receptor beta chains from one sample, sequenced in a study of blood T cell repertoires in COVID-19. Clones were sequenced by immunoSEQ multiplex PCR, and TCRdb holds only the in-frame ones, with some missing. The table lists 200,000 to 250,000 clones, approximately 80% of them singletons. The sequenced sample consisted of peripheral blood. The receptors shown here come from an elderly woman with acute or convalescent COVID-19.

V is TRBV19 and J is TRBJ2-7; D remains ambiguous. The CDR3 runs 11 residues. The germline gives CDR1 LNHDA, CDR2 SQIVND (reference sequence). Trimming left V 3 bases short and J 6 bases short, with 6 bases between. The CDR3 region is CASSIGAEQYF. CDR3 bases: TGTGCCAGTAGTATCGGTGCCGAGCAGTACTTC.

There are a few counts of this clone. The J gene is TRBJ2-7, the V gene TRBV6-5, with TRBD2 as a possible D gene (5 bases). The CDR3 has 14 residues. The germline V gene has CDR1 MNHEY and CDR2 SVGAGI. V lost 2 bases and J lost 6, with 14 bases in between. CDR3 DNA: TGTGCCAGCAGTTACAACGGGAAGGATACCGAGCAGTACTTC. This codes for CASSYNGKDTEQYF.

The chain is built from TRBV10-3 and TRBJ1-2; the D gene is possibly TRBD1 (5 bases). The CDR3 covers 13 residues. The V end was cut by 4 bases, the J end by 8 bases, with 14 bases between. Germline CDR1 and CDR2: ENHRY and SYGVKD. CDR3 sequence: CAISVSREGGYTF. The CDR3 DNA reads TGTGCCATCAGTGTCTCCAGGGAAGGAGGCTACACCTTC.

This sequence joins TRBV7-3 and TRBJ2-7, with D possibly being TRBD1 (6 bases). Trimming shortened V by 2 bases and J by 4 bases, and 12 bases separated the two germline ends. The CDR3 runs 14 residues. From germline, CDR1 is SGHTA and CDR2 FQGTGA. The CDR3 DNA reads TGTGCCAGCAGCTTAGGCGGACAGTTTTACGAGCAGTACTTC. Protein: CASSLGGQFYEQYF.

This clone was seen just once. The CDR3 DNA reads as TGTGCCAGCAGTGAGTCGACAGGGGTTGGTACCGGGGAGCTGTTTTTT. It translates to CASSESTGVGTGELFF. J is TRBJ2-2 and V is TRBV11-3; 8 bases match TRBD1. Looked up from germline, CDR1 is SGHNT and CDR2 is YENEEA. The CDR3 length is 16 residues. J gave up 5 bases and V 6 bases, and 11 bases lay outside the gene matches.

The gene calls are TRBV19 and TRBJ1-1; 9 bases align to TRBD1. The CDR3 totals 15 residues. Germline V CDR1 and CDR2: LNHDA, SQIVND (reference sequence). V lost 4 bases to trimming and J lost 1 base; unmatched junction nucleotides: 4. The CDR3 DNA sequence: TGTGCCAGTAGTACACAGGGGGCGGCGAACACTGAAGCTTTCTTT. Translation: CASSTQGAANTEAFF.

The gene calls are TRBV19 and TRBJ2-7; 9 nucleotides agree with TRBD2. This CDR3 spans 15 amino acids. Germline V gene sequence: CDR1 LNHDA, CDR2 SQIVND (reference sequence). V lost 3 bases, J lost 5 bases, and 8 bases stayed unmatched. This CDR3 reads CASSISSGRRNEQYF. As DNA, the CDR3 is TGTGCCAGTAGTATTTCGAGCGGGAGGCGAAACGAGCAGTACTTC. The variable domain in full, with the rest retrieved from reference TRBV19 and TRBJ2-7, is DGGITQSPKYLFRKEGQNVTLSCEQNLNHDAMYWYRQDPGQGLRLIYYSQIVNDFQKGDIAEGYSVSREKKESFPLTVTSAQKNPTAFYLCASSISSGRRNEQYFGPGTRLTVT.

This chain joins TRBV6-5 and TRBJ2-1; weak D call: TRBD1 (6 bases). In germline, CDR1 is MNHEY, CDR2 SVGAGI. V was trimmed by 4 bases and J by 3 bases, leaving 13 bases between them. The CDR3 is 15 residues long. The CDR3: CASSFRQDGYNEQFF. The CDR3 nucleotides are TGTGCCAGCAGTTTCCGACAGGACGGCTACAATGAGCAGTTCTTC.

This clone was picked up a small number of times. V and J are TRBV7-9 and TRBJ2-7, with 10 bases aligning to TRBD1. The germline gives CDR1 SEHNR, CDR2 FQNEAQ (reference sequence). This CDR3 is built from 15 residues. With 5 bases clipped from V and 3 bases from J, the junction kept 7 bases outside the gene matches. The CDR3 DNA follows: TGTGCCAGCAGCCCGGGGACAGGGGTTGGCTACGAGCAGTACTTC. The encoded protein is CASSPGTGVGYEQYF.

The rearrangement uses TRBV27 and TRBJ2-1, with 7 bases that match TRBD1. The CDR3 contains 11 residues. Germline values: CDR1 MNHEY, CDR2 SMNVEV (reference sequence). V lost 4 bases to trimming and J lost 13 bases; unmatched junction nucleotides: 4. The CDR3: CASSWKGAQFF. The CDR3 coding sequence is TGTGCCAGCAGTTGGAAGGGGGCCCAGTTCTTC.

This clone came up a few times. The genes are TRBV19 and TRBJ1-1; D gene unclear. V was cut by 8 bases and J by 1 base, with 11 bases left in between. The CDR3 contains 13 residues. Looked up from germline, CDR1 is LNHDA and CDR2 is SQIVND (reference sequence). Here the CDR3 reads CASAEVANTEAFF. The CDR3 DNA follows: TGTGCCAGTGCAGAGGTCGCGAACACTGAAGCTTTCTTT.

The chain couples TRBV28 to TRBJ1-3, with a possible D match to TRBD1 (6 bases). Germline CDR1 is MDHEN and CDR2 is SYDVKM. The CDR3 has 16 amino acids. Deletions cut 10 bases from V and 1 base from J, with 20 bases between. This CDR3 is CATYSGGRGSGNTIYF. The CDR3 region has the DNA TGTGCCACCTACTCCGGGGGGCGAGGATCTGGAAACACCATATATTTT.

The chain employs TRBV6-2 or TRBV6-3 and TRBJ1-2; perhaps TRBD1 as D (5 bases). The CDR3 is made up of 16 amino acids. Trimming took off 0 bases at V and 2 bases at J, with 13 bases between the two ends. Per the germline V gene, CDR1 is MNHEY and CDR2 is SVGEGT. CDR3 nucleotides: TGTGCCAGCAGTTACTCGAGTAGGCCAGGGAACTATGGCTACACCTTC. Its translation is CASSYSSRPGNYGYTF.

The chain joins TRBV5-1 to TRBJ1-1; 8 bases are a match to TRBD1. Germline V lookup: CDR1 SGHRS, CDR2 YFSETQ. The CDR3 runs to 15 residues. The J segment lost 1 base and the V segment lost 0 bases, leaving 2 bases of the junction unmatched. CDR3 amino acids: CASSLGGQGNTEAFF. CDR3 DNA: TGCGCCAGCAGCTTGGGAGGACAGGGGAACACTGAAGCTTTCTTT. The full variable domain, in which reference TRBV5-1 and TRBJ1-1 provide the parts outside the CDR3, is KAGVTQTPRYLIKTRGQQVTLSCSPISGHRSVSWYQQTPGQGLQFLFEYFSETQRNKGNFPGRFSGRQFSNSRSEMNVSTLELGDSALYLCASSLGGQGNTEAFFGQGTRLTVV.

A few counts support this clone. The chain uses TRBV9 and TRBJ2-5; 15 positions match TRBD2. Trimming took 4 bases from V and 1 from J; bases not matched to a gene: 2. Germline loops: CDR1 SGDLS, CDR2 YYNGEE. The CDR3 runs to 16 residues. CDR3 in amino acids: CASSLGLAGGQETQYF. The CDR3, as DNA: TGTGCCAGCAGCCTGGGACTAGCGGGGGGCCAAGAGACCCAGTACTTC.

J is TRBJ1-1 and V is TRBV24-1; 7 bases align to TRBD1. The germline CDR1 and CDR2 sequences are KGHDR and SFDVKD. This CDR3 is 13 amino acids long. The V segment lost 6 bases and the J segment 3 bases; nucleotides outside the gene matches: 3. As DNA, the CDR3 is TGTGCCACCAGTACCAGGGGGGACACTGAAGCTTTCTTT. This encodes CATSTRGDTEAFF.

This clone was seen a single time. The V call is TRBV10-3, the J call TRBJ2-5, with 8 bases matching TRBD1. The J segment lost 3 bases and the V segment lost 2 bases, leaving 5 bases of the junction unmatched. CDR1 and CDR2 (germline): ENHRY, SYGVKD. The CDR3 is 15 residues long. Written as DNA, the CDR3 is TGTGCCATCAGTGAGGGCTCGGGACAGGAAGAGACCCAGTACTTC. Amino acid sequence: CAISEGSGQEETQYF.

The genes are TRBV11-1 and TRBJ2-7, with D possibly being TRBD2 (6 bases). V lost 5 bases and J lost 7, with 15 bases in between. Germline V lookup: CDR1 SGHAT, CDR2 FQDESV (reference sequence). This CDR3 is built from 13 residues. The CDR3 here is CASSRPGEGEQYF. The CDR3 region has the DNA TGTGCCAGCAGCAGGCCGGGGGAAGGGGAGCAGTACTTC.

The chain carries TRBV19 and TRBJ1-1, with D uncertain. The ends were cut back, 7 bases at V and 3 bases at J, with 15 bases in the middle. This CDR3 is 14 amino acids long. Looked up from germline, CDR1 is LNHDA and CDR2 is SQIVND (reference sequence). This chain's CDR3 is CASKSIGEDTEAFF. The CDR3 nucleotides are TGTGCCAGTAAGTCGATCGGGGAGGACACTGAAGCTTTCTTT.

The V gene is TRBV7-3, the J gene TRBJ2-1; TRBD2 agrees at 14 bases. The length of the CDR3 is 17 residues. Germline CDR1 and CDR2: SGHTA and FQGTGA. V dropped 5 bases and J dropped 3; count of bases not matched to a gene: 6. CDR3 region: CASSDRGTSGSYNEQFF. The CDR3 DNA sequence: TGTGCCAGCAGCGACCGAGGGACTAGCGGGAGCTACAATGAGCAGTTCTTC.

The chain combines TRBV18 with TRBJ1-2, with D perhaps matching TRBD1 (6 bases). The CDR3 covers 15 residues. V lost 3 bases and J 1 base, leaving 12 bases between the germline ends. CDR1 and CDR2 from the germline V gene are KGHSH and LQKENI. The CDR3 is CASSPDGQLNYGYTF. The DNA for the CDR3 is TGTGCCAGCTCACCTGATGGACAGCTTAACTATGGCTACACCTTC.

This clone was detected only a few times. The chain combines TRBV19 with TRBJ1-2; no reliable D call. This CDR3 spans 14 amino acids. The V and J ends lost 3 bases and 0 bases respectively, with 8 bases between them. Per the germline V gene, CDR1 is LNHDA and CDR2 is SQIVND (reference sequence). In DNA form, the CDR3 reads TGTGCCAGTAGTATTACAGCAGCTAACTATGGCTACACCTTC. Translating gives CASSITAANYGYTF.